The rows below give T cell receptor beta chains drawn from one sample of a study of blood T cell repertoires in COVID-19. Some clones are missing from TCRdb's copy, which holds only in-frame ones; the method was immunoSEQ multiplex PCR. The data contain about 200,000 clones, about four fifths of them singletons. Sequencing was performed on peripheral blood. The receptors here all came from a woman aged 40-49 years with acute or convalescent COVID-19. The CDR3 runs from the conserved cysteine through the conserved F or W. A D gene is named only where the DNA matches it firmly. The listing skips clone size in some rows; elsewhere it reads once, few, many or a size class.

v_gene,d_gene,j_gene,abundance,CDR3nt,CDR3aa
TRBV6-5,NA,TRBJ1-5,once,TGTGCCAGCAGGACAGGCAGAAGCAATCAGCCCCAGCATTTT,CASRTGRSNQPQHF
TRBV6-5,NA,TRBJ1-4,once,TGTGCCAGCAGACACTCCGGGAACCTCAATGAAAAACTGTTTTTT,CASRHSGNLNEKLFF
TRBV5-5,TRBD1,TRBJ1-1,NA,TGTGCCAGCAGCTGGACAGGGCTGAACACTGAAGCTTTCTTT,CASSWTGLNTEAFF
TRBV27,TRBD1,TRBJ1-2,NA,TGTGCCAGCAGTCCCATCGGACAGGGGGCAGGCTATGGCTACACCTTC,CASSPIGQGAGYGYTF
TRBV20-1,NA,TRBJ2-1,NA,TGCAGTGGCGAGGCCTACAATGAGCAGTTCTTC,CSGEAYNEQFF
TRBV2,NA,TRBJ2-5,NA,TGTGCCAGCAGCCAAAGGACATTGGCCCGTGAGACCCAGTACTTC,CASSQRTLARETQYF
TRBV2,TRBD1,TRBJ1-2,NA,TGTGCCAGCAGCGGACAGGGGGCGCCTAACTATGGCTACACCTTC,CASSGQGAPNYGYTF
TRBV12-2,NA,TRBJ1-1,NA,TGTGCAAGTCGCTTAGTGCCGGGGGCGGGGGCACCTGAAGCTTTCTTT,CASRLVPGAGAPEAFF
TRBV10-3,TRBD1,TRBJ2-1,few,TGTGCCATCAGTGTATCACAGGGGGAAAATGAGCAGTTCTTC,CAISVSQGENEQFF
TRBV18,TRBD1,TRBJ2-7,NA,TGTGCCAGCTCTCGCTCGGACAGGGGCGAAACCTACGAGCAGTACTTC,CASSRSDRGETYEQYF
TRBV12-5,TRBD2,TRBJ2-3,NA,TGTGCTAGTGGTCCACGGACTAGCGGAGGCACAGATACGCAGTATTTT,CASGPRTSGGTDTQYF
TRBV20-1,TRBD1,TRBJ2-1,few,TGCAGTGCTAGTGCTGATACCGGGACAGTGTACAATGAGCAGTTCTTC,CSASADTGTVYNEQFF
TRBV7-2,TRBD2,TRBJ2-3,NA,TGTGCCAGCAGCTTAGACCCACTAGCGGGAGGGCGTAATACGCAGTATTTT,CASSLDPLAGGRNTQYF
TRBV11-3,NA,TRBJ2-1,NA,TGTGCCAGCAGCCAGACGGCAGGGAACTATGAGCAGTTCTTC,CASSQTAGNYEQFF
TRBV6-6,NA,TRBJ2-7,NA,TGTGCCATGGGAGTGAGCTCCTACGAGCAGTACTTC,CAMGVSSYEQYF
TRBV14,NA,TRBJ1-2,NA,TGTGCCAGCAGCCCGAGGACAGACGAATCCTATGGCTACACCTTC,CASSPRTDESYGYTF
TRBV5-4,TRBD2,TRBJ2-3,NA,TGTGCCAGCAGCTTGGGGGCGGCGGGAGTCGGGACAGATACGCAGTATTTT,CASSLGAAGVGTDTQYF
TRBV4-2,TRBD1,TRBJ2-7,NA,TGTGCCAGCAGCCGATGGGACAGCTCCTACGAGCAGTACTTC,CASSRWDSSYEQYF
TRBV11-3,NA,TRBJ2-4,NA,TGTGCCAGCAGCTTAGGGCCGGGGAACATTCAGTACTTC,CASSLGPGNIQYF
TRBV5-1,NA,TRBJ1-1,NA,TGCGCCAGCAGCTTAATGCAGGGGATTAACACTGAAGCTTTCTTT,CASSLMQGINTEAFF
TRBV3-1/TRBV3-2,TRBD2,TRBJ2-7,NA,TGTGCCAGCAGTCCCCGGCTAGCGGGAGCCTACGAGCAGTACTTC,CASSPRLAGAYEQYF
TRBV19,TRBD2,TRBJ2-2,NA,TGTGCCAGTAGTCTCCAGCGGGAGAGTTTCTTTTCGAACACCGGGGAGCTGTTTTTT,CASSLQRESFFSNTGELFF
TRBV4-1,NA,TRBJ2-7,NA,TGCGCCAGCAGCCAGAATTACAGGGACTACGAGCAGTACTTC,CASSQNYRDYEQYF
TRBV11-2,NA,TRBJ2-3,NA,TGTGCCAGCAGCTTAGATCGGGGGGATACGCAGTATTTT,CASSLDRGDTQYF
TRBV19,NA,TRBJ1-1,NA,TGTGCCAGTAGTCTTGCACGGGGAGATGAAGCTTTCTTT,CASSLARGDEAFF
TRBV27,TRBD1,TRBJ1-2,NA,TGTGCCAGCAGTTCGTACGCCGGGACAGGGAACTATGGCTACACCTTC,CASSSYAGTGNYGYTF
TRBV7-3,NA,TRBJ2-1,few,TGTGCCAGCAGCCCTTCCTTTACGAAAACTAGCCGTCGGGAGCAGTTCTTC,CASSPSFTKTSRREQFF
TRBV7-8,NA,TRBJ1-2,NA,TGTGCCAGCAGCTTATTCGGTGGTGGCTATGGCTACACCTTC,CASSLFGGGYGYTF
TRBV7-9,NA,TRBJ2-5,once,TGTGCCAGCAGCTCCGTGAAGACTCGAGAGACCCAGTACTTC,CASSSVKTRETQYF